This T cell receptor beta chain was observed in a study of PD-1 blockade in classical Hodgkin lymphoma. The CDR3 contains 15 residues. Germline lookup yields CDR1 MGHDK and CDR2 SYGVNS. The V segment lost 9 bases and the J segment 4 bases; nucleotides outside the gene matches: 12. Worth noting for this clone: The antigen remains unidentified.

Findings and limits, study-wide: CD4+ TCR diversity, unlike CD8+, climbed significantly by C4D1. Complete responders' diversity at baseline resembled that of newly diagnosed patients.

Sequencing was performed with immunoSEQ multiplex PCR; in TCRdb, only in-frame clones are kept and a portion is missing. The table includes over 10,000 clones, around 87% detected once. Every patient had relapsed following autologous stem cell transplantation, and cohorts differed in brentuximab vedotin exposure. The receptor was isolated from a human donor with classical Hodgkin lymphoma. This chain uses TRBV25-1 with TRBJ2-1; 7 bases match TRBD1. Sequencing was performed on peripheral blood mononuclear cells (PBMCs), taken at baseline. In nucleotides, the CDR3 is TGTGCCAGTACTTCCACGGGACAGCCATACAATGAGCAGTTCTTC. Residues: CASTSTGQPYNEQFF.